A selection of T cell receptor beta chains follows, all from one sample in a study of siplizumab effects on memory and regulatory T cells. Profiled with immunoSEQ multiplex PCR; TCRdb holds only in-frame clones, not every one. The sample lists fewer than 85,000 clones; approximately 90% were seen once. The sequencing input was Tregs sorted from blood. The receptors stem from a human donor in good health. The CDR3 runs from the conserved cysteine through the conserved F or W. Fields, in order: J gene, clone size, V gene, D gene, CDR3 protein, CDR3 DNA. The D gene is left open where the match is weak. Part of the rows lack a size; the others show once, few, many or a class for expanded clones.

j_call: TRBJ1-2; clone_size: NA; v_call: TRBV6-5; d_call: TRBD1; cdr3_aa: CASSPHGQGAYGYTF; cdr3_nt: TGTGCCAGCAGTCCCCACGGGCAGGGGGCCTATGGCTACACCTTC
j_call: TRBJ2-7; clone_size: NA; v_call: TRBV5-1; d_call: NA; cdr3_aa: CASSLVADPSYEQYF; cdr3_nt: TGCGCCAGCAGCTTGGTGGCGGACCCGTCCTACGAGCAGTACTTC
j_call: TRBJ1-5; clone_size: once; v_call: TRBV10-3; d_call: NA; cdr3_aa: CAILDGSGSQGIIRGYQPQHF; cdr3_nt: TGTGCCATCTTGGATGGTTCAGGCTCTCAGGGGATCATTAGGGGCTATCAGCCCCAGCATTTT
j_call: TRBJ1-1; clone_size: NA; v_call: TRBV5-1; d_call: NA; cdr3_aa: CASSPLAPETEAFF; cdr3_nt: TGCGCCAGCAGCCCCCTGGCCCCAGAAACTGAAGCTTTCTTT
j_call: TRBJ2-6; clone_size: NA; v_call: TRBV19; d_call: NA; cdr3_aa: CASSMQGGWAGANVLTF; cdr3_nt: TGTGCCAGTAGTATGCAGGGTGGTTGGGCTGGGGCCAACGTCCTGACTTTC
j_call: TRBJ1-2; clone_size: NA; v_call: TRBV5-1; d_call: TRBD1; cdr3_aa: CASSMDRNYGYTF; cdr3_nt: TGCGCCAGCAGCATGGACAGGAACTATGGCTACACCTTC
j_call: TRBJ2-5; clone_size: NA; v_call: TRBV2; d_call: NA; cdr3_aa: CASTGIWDAGTQYF; cdr3_nt: TGTGCCAGCACGGGCATATGGGATGCTGGGACCCAGTACTTC
j_call: TRBJ2-7; clone_size: NA; v_call: TRBV29-1; d_call: TRBD1; cdr3_aa: CSCPEGASLFEQYF; cdr3_nt: TGCAGCTGCCCCGAGGGGGCTTCCCTTTTCGAGCAGTACTTC
j_call: TRBJ1-2; clone_size: once; v_call: TRBV9; d_call: NA; cdr3_aa: CASSSFPVSVYGYTF; cdr3_nt: TGTGCCAGCAGCTCTTTTCCAGTTTCAGTATATGGCTACACCTTC
j_call: TRBJ1-3; clone_size: NA; v_call: TRBV29-1; d_call: NA; cdr3_aa: CSVLRAGNTIYF; cdr3_nt: TGCAGCGTTTTGAGGGCTGGAAACACCATATATTTT
j_call: TRBJ1-2; clone_size: NA; v_call: TRBV5-4; d_call: NA; cdr3_aa: CATRGVRYGYTF; cdr3_nt: TGTGCCACCCGGGGGGTGCGCTATGGCTACACCTTC
j_call: TRBJ1-2; clone_size: NA; v_call: TRBV7-8; d_call: NA; cdr3_aa: CASSLVARGTGRSSYGYTF; cdr3_nt: TGTGCCAGCAGCTTAGTGGCTAGAGGGACGGGCAGGTCAAGCTATGGCTACACCTTC
j_call: TRBJ1-5; clone_size: NA; v_call: TRBV18; d_call: NA; cdr3_aa: CASSPRSGGQPQHF; cdr3_nt: TGTGCCAGCTCACCACGGTCTGGGGGTCAGCCCCAGCATTTT
j_call: TRBJ1-1; clone_size: NA; v_call: TRBV10-3; d_call: TRBD1; cdr3_aa: CAISGWDRQNTEAFF; cdr3_nt: TGTGCCATCAGTGGATGGGACAGGCAGAACACTGAAGCTTTCTTT
j_call: TRBJ1-5; clone_size: few; v_call: TRBV2; d_call: TRBD1; cdr3_aa: CASSYGQGNQPQHF; cdr3_nt: TGTGCCAGCAGTTATGGACAGGGAAATCAGCCCCAGCATTTT
j_call: TRBJ1-4; clone_size: once; v_call: TRBV15; d_call: TRBD1; cdr3_aa: CATQGDRTNEKLFF; cdr3_nt: TGTGCCACTCAAGGGGACAGAACTAATGAAAAACTGTTTTTT
j_call: TRBJ2-7; clone_size: NA; v_call: TRBV7-6; d_call: TRBD2; cdr3_aa: CASSPTSGVTYEQYF; cdr3_nt: TGTGCCAGCAGCCCGACTAGCGGGGTAACCTACGAGCAGTACTTC
j_call: TRBJ2-7; clone_size: NA; v_call: TRBV25-1; d_call: TRBD1; cdr3_aa: CASGRDSPYEQYF; cdr3_nt: TGTGCCAGCGGCCGGGACAGTCCCTACGAGCAGTACTTC
j_call: TRBJ1-1; clone_size: NA; v_call: TRBV5-1; d_call: TRBD1; cdr3_aa: CASSWGTGNTEAFF; cdr3_nt: TGCGCCAGCAGCTGGGGGACAGGGAACACTGAAGCTTTCTTT
j_call: TRBJ2-1; clone_size: NA; v_call: TRBV18; d_call: NA; cdr3_aa: CASSPLLAGYNEQFF; cdr3_nt: TGTGCCAGCTCACCACTTCTTGCTGGCTACAATGAGCAGTTCTTC
j_call: TRBJ1-2; clone_size: NA; v_call: TRBV19; d_call: NA; cdr3_aa: CASSFRVNYGYTF; cdr3_nt: TGTGCCAGTAGTTTCCGGGTTAACTATGGCTACACCTTC
j_call: TRBJ1-2; clone_size: NA; v_call: TRBV30; d_call: NA; cdr3_aa: CAWSVVGYGYTF; cdr3_nt: TGTGCCTGGAGTGTGGTGGGGTATGGCTACACCTTC